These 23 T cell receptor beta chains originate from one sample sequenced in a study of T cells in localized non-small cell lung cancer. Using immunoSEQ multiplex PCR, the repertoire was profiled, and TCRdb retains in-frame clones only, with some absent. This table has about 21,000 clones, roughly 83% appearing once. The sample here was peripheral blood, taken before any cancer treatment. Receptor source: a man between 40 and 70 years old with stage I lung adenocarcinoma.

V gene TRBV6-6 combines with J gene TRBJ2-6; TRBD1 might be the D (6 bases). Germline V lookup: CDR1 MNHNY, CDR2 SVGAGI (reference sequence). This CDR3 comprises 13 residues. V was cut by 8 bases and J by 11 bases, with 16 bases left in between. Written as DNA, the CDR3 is TGTGCCAGCCGAACAGGGTTGTGGGACGTCCTGACTTTC. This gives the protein CASRTGLWDVLTF.

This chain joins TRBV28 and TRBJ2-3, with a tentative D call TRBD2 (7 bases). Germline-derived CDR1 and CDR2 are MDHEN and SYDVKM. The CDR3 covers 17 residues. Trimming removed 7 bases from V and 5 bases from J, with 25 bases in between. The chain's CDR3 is CASNSEGRGATGDTQYF. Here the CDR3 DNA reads TGTGCCAGCAACTCAGAGGGTCGGGGGGCGACGGGAGATACGCAGTATTTT.

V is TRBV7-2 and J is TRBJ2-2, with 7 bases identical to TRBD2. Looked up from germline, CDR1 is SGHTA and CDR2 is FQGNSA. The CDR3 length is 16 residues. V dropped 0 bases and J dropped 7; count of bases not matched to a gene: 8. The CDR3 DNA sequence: TGTGCCAGCAGCTTAGCTTCGTCAGGGAGGGGCGGGGAGCTGTTTTTT. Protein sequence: CASSLASSGRGGELFF. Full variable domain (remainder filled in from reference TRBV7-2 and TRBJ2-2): GAGVSQSPSNKVTEKGKDVELRCDPISGHTALYWYRQSLGQGLEFLIYFQGNSAPDKSGLPSDRFSAERTGGSVSTLTIQRTQQEDSAVYLCASSLASSGRGGELFFGEGSRLTVL.

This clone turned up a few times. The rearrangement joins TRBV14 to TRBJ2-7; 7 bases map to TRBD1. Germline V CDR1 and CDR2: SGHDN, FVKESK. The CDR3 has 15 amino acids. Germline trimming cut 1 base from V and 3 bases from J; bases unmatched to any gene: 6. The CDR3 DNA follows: TGTGCCAGCAGCCAAGGAAGGCAGGGGGTCTACGAGCAGTACTTC. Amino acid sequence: CASSQGRQGVYEQYF. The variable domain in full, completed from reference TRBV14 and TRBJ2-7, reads EAGVTQFPSHSVIEKGQTVTLRCDPISGHDNLYWYRRVMGKEIKFLLHFVKESKQDESGMPNNRFLAERTGGTYSTLKVQPAELEDSGVYFCASSQGRQGVYEQYFGPGTRLTVT.

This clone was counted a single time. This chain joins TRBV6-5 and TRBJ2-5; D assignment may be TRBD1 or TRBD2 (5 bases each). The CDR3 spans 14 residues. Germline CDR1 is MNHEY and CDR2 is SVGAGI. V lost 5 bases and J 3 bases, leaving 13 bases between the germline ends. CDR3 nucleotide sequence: TGTGCCAGCAGTCGCCGGGACCTTAAAGAGACCCAGTACTTC. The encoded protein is CASSRRDLKETQYF.

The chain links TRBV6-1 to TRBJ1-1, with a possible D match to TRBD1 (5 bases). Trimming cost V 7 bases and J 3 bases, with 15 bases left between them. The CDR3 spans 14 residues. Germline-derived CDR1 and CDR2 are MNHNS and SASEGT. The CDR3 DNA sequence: TGTGCCAGCAACGTGGGGGGTACCGACACTGAAGCTTTCTTT. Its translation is CASNVGGTDTEAFF.

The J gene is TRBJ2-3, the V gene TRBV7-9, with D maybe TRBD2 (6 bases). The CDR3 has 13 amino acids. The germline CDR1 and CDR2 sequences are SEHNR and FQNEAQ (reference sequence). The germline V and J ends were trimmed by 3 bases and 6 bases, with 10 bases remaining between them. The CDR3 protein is CASSFAGSDTQYF. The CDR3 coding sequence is TGTGCCAGCAGCTTCGCGGGATCGGATACGCAGTATTTT.

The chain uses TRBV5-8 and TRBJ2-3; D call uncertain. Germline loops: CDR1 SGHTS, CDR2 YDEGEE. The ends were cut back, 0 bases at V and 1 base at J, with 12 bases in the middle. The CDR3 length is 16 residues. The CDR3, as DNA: TGTGCCAGCAGCTTGGGGTGGGGTGAGGGCACAGATACGCAGTATTTT. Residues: CASSLGWGEGTDTQYF.

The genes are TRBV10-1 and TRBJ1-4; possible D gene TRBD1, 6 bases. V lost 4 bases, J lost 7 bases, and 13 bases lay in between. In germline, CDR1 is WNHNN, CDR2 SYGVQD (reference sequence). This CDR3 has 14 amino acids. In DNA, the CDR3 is TGCGCCAGCAGTGCATCCGGGACAACTGAAAAACTGTTTTTT. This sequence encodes CASSASGTTEKLFF.

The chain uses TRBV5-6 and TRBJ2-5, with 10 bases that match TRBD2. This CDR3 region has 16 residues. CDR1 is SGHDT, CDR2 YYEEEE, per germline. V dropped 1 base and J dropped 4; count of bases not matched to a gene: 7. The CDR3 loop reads CASSLLSSGSTETQYF. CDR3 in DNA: TGTGCCAGCAGCTTGTTATCTAGCGGGAGCACAGAGACCCAGTACTTC.

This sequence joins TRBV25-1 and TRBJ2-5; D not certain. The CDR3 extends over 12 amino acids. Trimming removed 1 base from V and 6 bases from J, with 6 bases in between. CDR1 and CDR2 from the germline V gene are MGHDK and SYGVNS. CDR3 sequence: CASSELEQTQYF. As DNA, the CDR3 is TGTGCCAGCAGTGAATTGGAGCAGACCCAGTACTTC.

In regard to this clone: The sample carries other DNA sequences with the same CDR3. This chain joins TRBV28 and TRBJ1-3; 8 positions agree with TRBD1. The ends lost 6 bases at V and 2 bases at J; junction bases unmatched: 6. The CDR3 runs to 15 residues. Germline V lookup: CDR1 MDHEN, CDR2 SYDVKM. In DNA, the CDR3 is TGTGCCAGCAGATCGGACAGGGTACCTGGAAACACCATATATTTT. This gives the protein CASRSDRVPGNTIYF. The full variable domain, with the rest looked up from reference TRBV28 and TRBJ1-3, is DVKVTQSSRYLVKRTGEKVFLECVQDMDHENMFWYRQDPGLGLRLIYFSYDVKMKEKGDIPEGYSVSREKKERFSLILESASTNQTSMYLCASRSDRVPGNTIYFGEGSWLTVV.

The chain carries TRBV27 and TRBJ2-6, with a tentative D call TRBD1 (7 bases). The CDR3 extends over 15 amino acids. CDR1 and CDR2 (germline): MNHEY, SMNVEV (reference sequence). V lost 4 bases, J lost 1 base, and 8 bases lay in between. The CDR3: CASSSGGSGANVLTF. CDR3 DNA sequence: TGTGCCAGCAGTTCAGGGGGGTCTGGGGCCAACGTCCTGACTTTC.

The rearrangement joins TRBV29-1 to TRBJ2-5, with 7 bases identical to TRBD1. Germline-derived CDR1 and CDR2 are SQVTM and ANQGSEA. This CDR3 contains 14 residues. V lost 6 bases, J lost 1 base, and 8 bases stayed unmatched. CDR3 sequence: CSVTGNPSQETQYF. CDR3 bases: TGCAGCGTGACAGGGAATCCCTCCCAAGAGACCCAGTACTTC.

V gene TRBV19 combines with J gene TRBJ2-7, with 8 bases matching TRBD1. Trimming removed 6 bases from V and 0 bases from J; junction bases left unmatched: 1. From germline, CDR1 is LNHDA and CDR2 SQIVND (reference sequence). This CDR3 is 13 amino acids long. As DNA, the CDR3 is TGTGCCAGTAGCACAGGGGGCTCCTACGAGCAGTACTTC. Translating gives CASSTGGSYEQYF.

CDR3 sequence reads: CASSHLYEQYF. As DNA, the CDR3 is TGTGCCAGCAGCCACCTCTACGAGCAGTACTTC. The chain carries TRBV7-2 and TRBJ2-7; D is undetermined. With 5 bases removed from V and 3 bases from J, the gap between germline ends came to 5 bases. The CDR3 spans 11 residues. Germline CDR1 is SGHTA and CDR2 is FQGNSA.

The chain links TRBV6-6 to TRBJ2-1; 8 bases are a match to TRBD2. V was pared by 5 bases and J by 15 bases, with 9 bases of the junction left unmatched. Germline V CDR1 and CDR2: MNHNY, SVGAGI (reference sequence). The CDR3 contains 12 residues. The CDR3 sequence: CASSTGTSPPFF. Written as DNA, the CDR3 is TGTGCCAGCAGTACGGGGACTAGTCCGCCGTTCTTC.

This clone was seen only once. CDR3 DNA sequence: TGCGCCAGCAGCTTACTAGCGAGCACAGATACGCAGTATTTT. It codes for CASSLLASTDTQYF. The chain links TRBV5-1 to TRBJ2-3; the match to TRBD2 covers 7 bases. The CDR3 totals 14 residues. J was trimmed by 0 bases and V by 2 bases; bases with no gene match: 0. Germline V lookup: CDR1 SGHRS, CDR2 YFSETQ.

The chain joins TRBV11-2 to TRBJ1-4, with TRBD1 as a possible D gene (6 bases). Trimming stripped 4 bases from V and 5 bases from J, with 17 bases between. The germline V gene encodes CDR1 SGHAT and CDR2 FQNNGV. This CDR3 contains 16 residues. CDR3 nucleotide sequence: TGTGCCAGCAGCTCTCCGATGGACAGACTGAATGAAAAACTGTTTTTT. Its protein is CASSSPMDRLNEKLFF.

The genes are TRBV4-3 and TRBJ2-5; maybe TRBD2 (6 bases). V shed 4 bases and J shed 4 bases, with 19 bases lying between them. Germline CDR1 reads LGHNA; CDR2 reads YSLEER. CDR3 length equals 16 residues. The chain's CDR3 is CASSLTNGGTGETQYF. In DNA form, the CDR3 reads TGCGCCAGCAGCCTGACCAATGGGGGGACTGGAGAGACCCAGTACTTC.

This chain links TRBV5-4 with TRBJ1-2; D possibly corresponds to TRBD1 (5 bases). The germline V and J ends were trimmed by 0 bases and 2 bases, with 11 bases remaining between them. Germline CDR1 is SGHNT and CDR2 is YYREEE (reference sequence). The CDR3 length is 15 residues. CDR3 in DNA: TGTGCCAGCAGCTTGGATTCGCAGGGAAACTATGGCTACACCTTC. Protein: CASSLDSQGNYGYTF. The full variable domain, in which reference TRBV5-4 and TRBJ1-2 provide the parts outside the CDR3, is ETGVTQSPTHLIKTRGQQVTLRCSSQSGHNTVSWYQQALGQGPQFIFQYYREEENGRGNFPPRFSGLQFPNYSSELNVNALELDDSALYLCASSLDSQGNYGYTFGSGTRLTVV.

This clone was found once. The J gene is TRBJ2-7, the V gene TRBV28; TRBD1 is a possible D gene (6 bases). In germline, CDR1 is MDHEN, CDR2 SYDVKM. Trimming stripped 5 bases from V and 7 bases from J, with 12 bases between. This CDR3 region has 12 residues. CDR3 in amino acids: CASSPTGREQYF. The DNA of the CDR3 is TGTGCCAGCAGTCCTACAGGGCGGGAGCAGTACTTC.

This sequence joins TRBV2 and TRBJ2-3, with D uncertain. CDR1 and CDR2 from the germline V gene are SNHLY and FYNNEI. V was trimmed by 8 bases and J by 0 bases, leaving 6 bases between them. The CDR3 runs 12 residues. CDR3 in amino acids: CASRLSTDTQYF. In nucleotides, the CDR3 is TGTGCCAGCCGCCTTAGCACAGATACGCAGTATTTT.